The following is a T cell receptor (beta chain) sequence with its context. This CDR3 contains 12 residues. This sample is drawn from a study of blood T cell repertoires in COVID-19. Authors' methods: Estimates of nucleated cell counts were drawn from the amplification of reference gene primers. Measured with immunoSEQ multiplex PCR; TCRdb has only the in-frame clones, and not every one. V, J and clone size derive from that table, while D and trimming were established from the DNA sequence. The sample lists roughly 330,000 clones, around 88% occurring once. The V and J genes are TRBV21-1 and TRBJ2-1; the table's TRBD2 call for D was not verified on the DNA. TRBV21-1 is a pseudogene locus. The sequence came from a woman between 45 and 65 years old with acute or convalescent COVID-19. The sequenced sample consisted of peripheral blood. Written as DNA, the CDR3 is TGTGCCAGCAGCAAACGGAAGCGATGGGAGTTCTTC. As protein: CASSKRKRWEFF.